This is a list of T cell receptor beta chains from one sample in a study of blood T cell repertoires in COVID-19. Generated by immunoSEQ multiplex PCR, the TCRdb table keeps only in-frame clones and is missing some. The repertoire holds tens of thousands of clones, about 91% seen once, with 1.9% in the top ten. The sample consisted of peripheral blood. These receptors were taken from a woman aged 80 or older with active or convalescent COVID-19. The conserved cysteine and the conserved F or W are not part of the CDR3 here.

v_call | cdr3_aa
TRBV5-6 | ASNPRDRGSPLH
TRBV6-5 | ASSNPGQQSFGYT
TRBV10-1 | ASSITSGSTGELF
TRBV12-5 | ASGFNREGTF
TRBV7-2 | ASSPFSGRLGDTQY
TRBV2 | ASSAGTSSYNEQF
TRBV4-3 | ASSQQGAGGVNTEAF
TRBV9 | ASSVRRDRGLNEQF
TRBV5-1 | ASSLETATSYNEQF
TRBV7-9 | ASSPRQGLNSAF
TRBV5-1 | ASGQRANYEQY
TRBV19 | ASSKGAIIGYT
TRBV4-3 | ASSQARGSSGNTIY
TRBV6-2/TRBV6-3 | ASSYPRQWEQY
TRBV4-1 | ASSQSVGQSGANVLT
TRBV30 | AWSVGASDSTDTQY
TRBV29-1 | SVGQGART
TRBV11-2 | ASSLAGGVTEAF